A selection of T cell receptor beta chains follows, all from one sample in a study of immune evolution from preneoplasia to lung adenocarcinoma. TCRdb's copy holds only in-frame clones and misses some; the assay was immunoSEQ multiplex PCR. The table shows about 12,000 clones, with more than 70% occurring only once. Sequencing was carried out using FFPE tissue from an adenomatous hyperplasia lung lesion. All receptors come from a person between 45 and 75 years old with lung adenocarcinoma. CDR3s include the opening cysteine and the closing phenylalanine or tryptophan. A D gene is named only where the DNA matches it firmly. Clone size is given for some rows only: seen once, a few or many times, or a class if the clone is expanded.

v_call,j_call,cdr3_length,d_call,clone_size,cdr3_nt,cdr3_aa
TRBV11-1,TRBJ2-5,14,-,-,TGTGCCAGCAGCACGGACACGTACCAAGAGACCCAGTACTTC,CASSTDTYQETQYF
TRBV11-3,TRBJ2-1,14,-,-,TGTGCCAGCAGCTTCGGGGGCTCCTACAATGAGCAGTTCTTC,CASSFGGSYNEQFF
TRBV19,TRBJ2-7,14,-,-,TGTGCCAGTTCTCCCCGGGCTAGCTCCTACGAGCAGTACTTC,CASSPRASSYEQYF
TRBV7-6,TRBJ2-5,20,TRBD2,-,TGTGCCAGCAGCTTAGTCAGGCCGGGACTAGCGGGAGGGCGCCAAGAGACCCAGTACTTC,CASSLVRPGLAGGRQETQYF
TRBV9,TRBJ2-3,15,TRBD2,-,TGTGCCAGCAGCGTAGAACCCGGGAGGGCAGATACGCAGTATTTT,CASSVEPGRADTQYF
TRBV4-1,TRBJ2-7,16,-,-,TGCGCCAGCAGCCAAGAATTTGGCCAGTTCTCCTACGAGCAGTACTTC,CASSQEFGQFSYEQYF
TRBV7-3,TRBJ1-2,15,TRBD1,-,TGTGCCAGCAGCCCCCGACAGGGGGCTAACTATGGCTACACCTTC,CASSPRQGANYGYTF
TRBV6-1,TRBJ1-4,15,-,-,TGTGCCAGCAGTGAAGCGACAGCAACTAATGAAAAACTGTTTTTT,CASSEATATNEKLFF
TRBV27,TRBJ2-2,14,-,few,TGTGCCAGCAGTTATCGGGGGAGCACCGGGGAGCTGTTTTTT,CASSYRGSTGELFF
TRBV6-4,TRBJ2-1,15,TRBD2,-,TGTGCCAGCAGTTTCCTAGCGGGAGCGGGCAATGAGCAGTTCTTC,CASSFLAGAGNEQFF
TRBV28,TRBJ1-5,13,-,-,TGTGCCAGCAGGGGCAGGCCCATGGAGCCCCAGCATTTT,CASRGRPMEPQHF
TRBV19,TRBJ1-1,16,TRBD1,-,TGTGCCAGTACCTTCGGACAGGGGAAGGGTTGGACTGAAGCTTTCTTT,CASTFGQGKGWTEAFF
TRBV20-1,TRBJ2-1,10,-,once,TGCAGTGCTGTCGGAGATGAGCAGTTCTTC,CSAVGDEQFF
TRBV7-9,TRBJ2-7,15,TRBD1,-,TGTGCCAGCAGCCCTAACGGGACAGCTTCCTACGAGCAGTACTTC,CASSPNGTASYEQYF
TRBV6-1,TRBJ1-4,15,-,-,TGTGCCAGCAGTGAAGCGATTCGGATGTCTGAAAAACTGTTTTTT,CASSEAIRMSEKLFF
TRBV4-1,TRBJ1-1,16,-,few,TGCGCCAGCAGCCAAGCCGGGGGCCAAACTGGGACTGAAGCTTTCTTT,CASSQAGGQTGTEAFF
TRBV30,TRBJ1-1,16,TRBD1,-,TGTGCCTGGAGTGTACCGCGGCAGGGGGGAATCACTGAAGTTTTCTTT,CAWSVPRQGGITEVFF
TRBV6-5,TRBJ2-1,14,TRBD1,-,TGTGCCAGCAGTTATCAGGGGGCGAGCCATGAGCAGTTCTTC,CASSYQGASHEQFF
TRBV7-2,TRBJ2-7,15,TRBD2,-,TGTGCCAGCAGCTTTAAGCGGGAGTATTCCTACGAGCAGTACTTC,CASSFKREYSYEQYF
TRBV5-1,TRBJ2-6,19,TRBD1,-,TGCGCCAGCAGCCCCGGGACAGGGGGCTACTTCTCTGGGGCCAACGTCCTGACTTTC,CASSPGTGGYFSGANVLTF
TRBV15,TRBJ2-7,17,-,-,TGTGCCACCAGCAACCGAGACTCGGGCGGCCCGGGGTCGGAGCAGTACTTC,CATSNRDSGGPGSEQYF
TRBV30,TRBJ1-2,12,-,-,TGTGCCTGGAGTGCGGACTTCTATGGCTACACCTTC,CAWSADFYGYTF
TRBV11-2,TRBJ1-5,16,-,-,TGTGCCAGCAGCTTGACTGGTCTGCCAGGGATGCAGCCCCAGCATTTT,CASSLTGLPGMQPQHF
TRBV5-1,TRBJ2-5,14,TRBD2,-,TGCGCCAGCAGTCCGGGGGAGGGCCAAGAGACCCAGTACTTC,CASSPGEGQETQYF
TRBV9,TRBJ2-2,16,-,-,TGTGCCAGCAGCGTTGTGGGACTTGGCCGCACCGGGGAGCTGTTTTTT,CASSVVGLGRTGELFF
TRBV30,TRBJ1-5,15,-,-,TGTGCCTGGAGTGGGGGGGTGGGGCCAAATCAGCCCCAGCATTTT,CAWSGGVGPNQPQHF
TRBV2,TRBJ2-4,14,-,-,TGTGCCAGCTCCACGGACAGGGAGGGAAACATTCAGTACTTC,CASSTDREGNIQYF
TRBV9,TRBJ1-4,15,TRBD1,-,TGTGCCAGCAGCCGAGGGGACAGTACTTCTGAAAAACTGTTTTTT,CASSRGDSTSEKLFF
TRBV5-6,TRBJ1-1,16,-,-,TGTGCCAGCAGCCCTGGTGGGGGATCCTTGGGCACTGAAGCTTTCTTT,CASSPGGGSLGTEAFF
TRBV7-2,TRBJ2-1,16,TRBD2,-,TGTGCCAGCAGCGCCTTAGCGGGAGGTCTTGGCAATGAGCAGTTCTTC,CASSALAGGLGNEQFF
TRBV2,TRBJ2-7,15,TRBD2,few,TGTGCCAGCAGTGAATGGAGCGGGAGGGTCTACGAGCAGTACTTC,CASSEWSGRVYEQYF
TRBV7-9,TRBJ2-5,16,TRBD1,-,TGTGCCAACAGCTCAGGGACAGGGGGCTTACAAGAGACCCAGTACTTC,CANSSGTGGLQETQYF
TRBV28,TRBJ1-5,14,TRBD1,-,TGTGCCAGCAGCCCGACAGGGGCCGGGAAGCCCCAGCATTTT,CASSPTGAGKPQHF
TRBV7-9,TRBJ1-2,13,TRBD1,-,TGTGCCAGCAGCGAGGGGACAGGGGATGGCTACACCTTC,CASSEGTGDGYTF
TRBV12-5,TRBJ1-4,15,TRBD1,-,TGTGCTAGTGGTTTGGCGACAGGGATTAATGAAAAACTGTTTTTT,CASGLATGINEKLFF
TRBV29-1,TRBJ1-1,11,TRBD1,-,TGCAGCGTGGCCGGGACAGGGTTAGCTTTCTTT,CSVAGTGLAFF
TRBV5-1,TRBJ1-2,11,-,-,TGCGCCAGCAGGCAGGGCTATGGCTACACCTTC,CASRQGYGYTF
TRBV5-5,TRBJ1-5,14,-,-,TGTGCCAGCAGCTTGGGGACAGTTGGTCAGCCCCAGCATTTT,CASSLGTVGQPQHF
TRBV10-2,TRBJ2-2,14,TRBD1,-,TGCGCCAGCAGAGACAGGGTTCGCACCGGGGAGCTGTTTTTT,CASRDRVRTGELFF
TRBV30,TRBJ1-3,16,-,-,TGTGCCTGCCCACTACGGGGGGTAGGTTCTGGAAACACCATATATTTT,CACPLRGVGSGNTIYF
TRBV19,TRBJ1-1,15,-,-,TGTGCCAGTAGTAGGGCGGGACACAAGAACACTGAAGCTTTCTTT,CASSRAGHKNTEAFF
TRBV2,TRBJ1-2,14,TRBD1,-,TGTGCCAGCAGTCGAAGGGACAGATCGGGAGGCTACACCTTC,CASSRRDRSGGYTF
TRBV4-1,TRBJ2-5,17,TRBD1,-,TGCGCCAGCAGCCCGCGCGACAGGGGGTTTCGACAAGAGACCCAGTACTTC,CASSPRDRGFRQETQYF